This T cell receptor (beta chain) was recorded in a study of cytomegalovirus exposure and HLA in healthy donors. Study outcomes and limitations: Despite most TCR sequences being rare, some public TCRs occurred in many donors. V- and J-gene trimming of TCR beta was linked (in a later analysis) to a missense DCLRE1C variant.

Germline V gene sequence: CDR1 MNHNS, CDR2 SASEGT. Germline trimming cut 7 bases from V and 7 bases from J; bases unmatched to any gene: 5. This CDR3 has 14 residues. The PCR was carried out with 60 Vbeta primers and 13 Jbeta primers. Only in-frame clones appear in the TCRdb table, and some are missing; sequencing was by immunoSEQ multiplex PCR. Among fewer than 85,000 clones listed, more than 75% were seen once. Remarks on this clone: Its antigen remains unknown.

Source material: PBMCs. This chain connects TRBV6-1 to TRBJ1-6; 9 bases are shared with TRBD1. This clonotype was obtained from a man aged 35-49 years in good health and CMV-seronegative. Here the CDR3 reads CASKGQGRNSPLHF. The CDR3 region has the DNA TGTGCCAGCAAGGGACAGGGACGGAATTCACCCCTCCACTTT.